This T cell receptor (beta chain) was recorded in a study of CD8+CD57+ T cells in acquired aplastic anemia. Study information: Sorted CD4+ and CD8+ cell DNA averaged roughly 3.2 ug.

V lost 6 bases and J lost 5; bases outside the gene matches: 6. The germline V gene encodes CDR1 LNHDA and CDR2 SQIVND (reference sequence). The length of the CDR3 is 15 residues. This clonotype was counted many times. What it binds is unknown. All sequencing subjects had displayed CD8+CD57+ cell expansion on flow cytometry. Severe acquired aplastic anemia was diagnosed in all patients. Patients had undergone no therapy by the time their blood was sampled. Genomic DNA was employed as the template in profiling TCR beta VDJ and CDR3. TCRdb re-called the reads through MiXCR, storing one row per CDR3 protein. The sample shows 450,000 to 550,000 distinct CDR3 sequences, over 25% of them seen only once. Findings and caveats of the study: Twenty-nine shared CD8+ CDR3s appeared highly expressed within patients' immunodominant clones.

The rearrangement links TRBV19 to TRBJ2-5; 13 bases are shared with TRBD2. Input material: sorted CD4+, CD8+, or CD8+CD57+ T cells (not recorded which) from PBMCs. The clonotype was recovered from a human donor with aplastic anemia. CDR3 coding DNA: TGTGCCAGTAGCCTTACTAGCGGGAGGGCGGAGACCCAGTACTTC. This gives the protein CASSLTSGRAETQYF.